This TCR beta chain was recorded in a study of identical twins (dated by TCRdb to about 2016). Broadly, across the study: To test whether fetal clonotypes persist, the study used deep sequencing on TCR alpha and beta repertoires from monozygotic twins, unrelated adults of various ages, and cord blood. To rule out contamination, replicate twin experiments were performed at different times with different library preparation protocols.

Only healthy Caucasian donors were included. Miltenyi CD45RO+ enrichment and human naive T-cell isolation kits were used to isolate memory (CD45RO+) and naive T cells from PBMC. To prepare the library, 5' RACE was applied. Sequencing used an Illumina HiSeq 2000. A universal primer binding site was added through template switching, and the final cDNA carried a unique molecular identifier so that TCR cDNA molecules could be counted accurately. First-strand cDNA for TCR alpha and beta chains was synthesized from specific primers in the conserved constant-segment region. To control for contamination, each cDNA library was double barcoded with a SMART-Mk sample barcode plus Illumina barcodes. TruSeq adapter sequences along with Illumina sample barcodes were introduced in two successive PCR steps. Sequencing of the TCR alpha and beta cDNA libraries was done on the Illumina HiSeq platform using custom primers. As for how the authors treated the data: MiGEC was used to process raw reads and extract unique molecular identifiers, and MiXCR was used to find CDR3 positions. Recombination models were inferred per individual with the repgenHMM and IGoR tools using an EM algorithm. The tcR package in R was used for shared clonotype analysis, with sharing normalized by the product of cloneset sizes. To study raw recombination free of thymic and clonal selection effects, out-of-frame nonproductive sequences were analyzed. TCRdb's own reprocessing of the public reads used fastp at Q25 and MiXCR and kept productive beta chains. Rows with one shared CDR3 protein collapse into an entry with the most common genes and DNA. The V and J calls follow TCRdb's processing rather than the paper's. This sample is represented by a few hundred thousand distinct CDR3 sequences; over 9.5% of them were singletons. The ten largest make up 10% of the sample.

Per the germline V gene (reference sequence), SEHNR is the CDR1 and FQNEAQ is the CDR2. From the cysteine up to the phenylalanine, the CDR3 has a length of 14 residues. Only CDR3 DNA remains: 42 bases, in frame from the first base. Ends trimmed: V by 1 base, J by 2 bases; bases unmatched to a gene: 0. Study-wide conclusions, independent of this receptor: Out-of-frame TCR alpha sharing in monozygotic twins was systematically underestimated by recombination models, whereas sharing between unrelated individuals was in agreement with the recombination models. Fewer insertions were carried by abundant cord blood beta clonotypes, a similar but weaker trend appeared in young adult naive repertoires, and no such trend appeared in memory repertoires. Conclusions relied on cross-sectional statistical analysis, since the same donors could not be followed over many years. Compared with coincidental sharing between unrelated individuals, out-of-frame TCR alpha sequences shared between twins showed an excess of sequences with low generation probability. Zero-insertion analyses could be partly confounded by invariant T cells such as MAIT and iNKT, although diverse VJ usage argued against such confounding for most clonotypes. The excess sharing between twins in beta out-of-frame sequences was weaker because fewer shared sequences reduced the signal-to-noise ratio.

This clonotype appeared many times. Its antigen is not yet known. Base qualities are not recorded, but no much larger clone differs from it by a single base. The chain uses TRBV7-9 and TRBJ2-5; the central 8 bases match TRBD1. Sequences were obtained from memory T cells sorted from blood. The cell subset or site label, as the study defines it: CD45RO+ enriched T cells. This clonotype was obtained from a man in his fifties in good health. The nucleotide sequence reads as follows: TGTGCCAGCAGCTTAGGACAGGGGCAAGAGACCCAGTACTTC. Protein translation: CASSLGQGQETQYF. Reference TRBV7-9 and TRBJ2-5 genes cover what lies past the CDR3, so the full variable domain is DTGVSQNPRHKITKRGQNVTFRCDPISEHNRLYWYRQTLGQGPEFLTYFQNEAQLEKSRLLSDRFSAERPKGSFSTLEIQRTEQGDSAMYLCASSLGQGQETQYFGPGTRLLVL.